The 10 T cell receptor beta chains presented below share a single source sample, sequenced in a study of blood T cell repertoires in COVID-19. The table came from immunoSEQ multiplex PCR; TCRdb's copy has only in-frame clones and leaves some out. The sample holds around 150,000 clones; more than 75% are singletons and the top ten take approximately 11%. The material sequenced was peripheral blood. Receptors were obtained from a man between 60 and 70 years old who had recovered from COVID-19.

The chain combines TRBV28 with TRBJ1-1, with D perhaps matching TRBD1 (5 bases). Trimming left V 10 bases short and J 9 bases short, with 24 bases between. Germline loops: CDR1 MDHEN, CDR2 SYDVKM. The CDR3 has 14 residues. The CDR3 nucleotides are TGTGCCACCCGGCTCGCCCCCGGGCACAGGAAAGCTTTCTTT. It encodes CATRLAPGHRKAFF.

The rearrangement joins TRBV3-1 (or the pseudogene TRBV3-2) to TRBJ1-1; 9 bases line up with TRBD1. CDR1 and CDR2 (germline): LGHDT, YNNKEL (reference sequence). Trimming cost V 1 base and J 11 bases; bases outside gene matches: 14. The CDR3 has 16 residues. CDR3 region: CASSQATGTGPMTAFF. In DNA, the CDR3 is TGTGCCAGCAGCCAAGCCACCGGGACAGGGCCGATGACGGCTTTCTTT.

The chain couples TRBV7-9 to TRBJ1-4; a possible D gene is TRBD1 (5 bases). This CDR3 contains 13 residues. The V gene's germline CDR1 is SEHNR and CDR2 FQNEAQ (reference sequence). V shed 2 bases and J shed 7 bases, with 8 bases lying between them. The CDR3 DNA sequence: TGTGCCAGCAGCTTACGGCAGGGTGAAAAACTGTTTTTT. It encodes CASSLRQGEKLFF.

The chain joins TRBV15 to TRBJ2-1; tentative D call: TRBD2 (5 bases). Germline lookup yields CDR1 LNHNV and CDR2 YYDKDF (reference sequence). The CDR3 has 18 amino acids. V was trimmed by 0 bases and J by 0 bases, leaving 15 bases between them. The CDR3 region has the DNA TGTGCCACCAGCAGAGATCGCGGGCTAGCTGGCTCCTACAATGAGCAGTTCTTC. This translates into CATSRDRGLAGSYNEQFF.

This chain connects TRBV5-1 to TRBJ2-3; TRBD2 matches 10 bases. Germline trimming cut 3 bases from V and 5 bases from J; bases unmatched to any gene: 6. Germline V gene data show CDR1 as SGHRS and CDR2 as YFSETQ. The CDR3 runs 15 residues. The CDR3 bases are TGCGCCAGCAGCTGGGAGCGGGGGGGCAAAGATACGCAGTATTTT. Translated, it gives CASSWERGGKDTQYF. The full variable domain, completed using reference TRBV5-1 and TRBJ2-3, is KAGVTQTPRYLIKTRGQQVTLSCSPISGHRSVSWYQQTPGQGLQFLFEYFSETQRNKGNFPGRFSGRQFSNSRSEMNVSTLELGDSALYLCASSWERGGKDTQYFGPGTRLTVL.

The V gene is TRBV14, the J gene TRBJ2-7; D remains ambiguous. The germline V gene encodes CDR1 SGHDN and CDR2 FVKESK. The CDR3 has 13 residues. The V end lost 1 base, the J end lost 5 bases, and 9 bases lay between the germline ends. DNA of the CDR3: TGTGCCAGCAGCCAAGTTCGCGGCAACGAGCAGTACTTC. Translating it yields CASSQVRGNEQYF.

This chain connects TRBV5-4 to TRBJ1-6, with D perhaps matching TRBD1 (6 bases). The germline CDR1 and CDR2 sequences are SGHNT and YYREEE (reference sequence). Trimming cost V 0 bases and J 8 bases, with 21 bases left between them. The CDR3 contains 18 residues. CDR3 amino acids: CASSLGGQALLGDSPLHF. The CDR3 DNA is TGTGCCAGCAGCTTGGGGGGGCAGGCCCTACTCGGGGATTCACCCCTCCACTTT.

CDR3 sequence reads: CASSSTDREETQYF. The CDR3 DNA is TGTGCCAGCAGTTCTACCGACAGGGAAGAGACCCAGTACTTC. The V call is TRBV6-5, the J call TRBJ2-5, with TRBD1 matching over 7 bases. The germline gives CDR1 MNHEY, CDR2 SVGAGI. The CDR3 is 14 amino acids. Losses at the gene ends were 4 bases for V and 3 bases for J; bases not matched to a gene: 5.

This clone has a count of ten or more. The V gene is TRBV3-1 (or the pseudogene TRBV3-2), the J gene TRBJ1-6; D call uncertain. Germline CDR1 reads LGHDT; CDR2 reads YNNKEL (reference sequence). V lost 4 bases and J lost 9, with 13 bases in between. The CDR3 loop spans 14 amino acids. In nucleotides, the CDR3 is TGTGCCAGCAGCCCGAGCGGGCGCCGTTCACCCCTCCACTTT. It specifies CASSPSGRRSPLHF.

This clone is a singleton in its sample. V usage is TRBV3-1 (or the pseudogene TRBV3-2) and J usage is TRBJ2-2; 14 bases map to TRBD2. The CDR3 loop spans 19 amino acids. Losses at the gene ends were 3 bases for V and 5 bases for J; bases not matched to a gene: 11. Germline V gene sequence: CDR1 LGHDT, CDR2 YNNKEL (reference sequence). DNA for the CDR3: TGTGCCAGCAGCCAGTCACCGGGACTAGCGGGAGTTGGGACCGGGGAGCTGTTTTTT. Translating it yields CASSQSPGLAGVGTGELFF.